In this sample, the clone carrying this TCR beta chain turned up many times. What it recognizes is unknown. This sample is drawn from a study of CD8 T cells in ankylosing spondylitis. Overall study findings and caveats: What appeared characteristic of ankylosing spondylitis blood was a TCR beta motif of fewer than ten highly homologous variants.

Each TCR beta library was made by quantitative 5'-RACE that incorporated molecular barcodes. TCRdb processed the 5' RACE reads anew with MiXCR; each CDR3 protein has one entry. The profile shows just under 550,000 distinct CDR3 sequences, approximately 12% of them singletons. V shed 1 base and J shed 2 bases, with 8 bases lying between them. This CDR3 region has 14 residues. The receptor comes from a male donor with ankylosing spondylitis. The chain employs TRBV12-3 or TRBV12-4 and TRBJ2-5; D perhaps matches TRBD1 (5 bases). Sequenced: blood, either unsorted or a sorted T cell fraction (not recorded which). The CDR3 sequence: CASSLETAQETQYF. The CDR3 DNA reads TGTGCCAGCAGTTTAGAGACAGCTCAAGAGACCCAGTACTTC.